The 30 T cell receptor beta chains given below trace back to one sample, sequenced in a study of T-cell memory formation after mild COVID-19. TCRdb ran MiXCR on the 5' RACE reads and lists one entry per CDR3 protein. Of around 310,000 distinct CDR3 sequences in the sample, about 13% were seen once. Sequenced input: PBMCs or a T cell subset sorted from them (not recorded which). The receptors come from a man between 18 and 29 years old who had mild COVID-19 (a few samples of this study predate the infection). Cell type and time point are not known.

This clonotype was picked up many times. The chain couples TRBV6-5 to TRBJ2-7; 8 bases match TRBD2. CDR1 MNHEY and CDR2 SVGAGI come from the germline V gene. J gave up 2 bases and V 7 bases, and 7 bases lay outside the gene matches. CDR3 length: 14 residues. CDR3 in amino acids: CASKRDSGAYEQYV. The CDR3 DNA follows: TGTGCCAGCAAACGAGATAGCGGGGCCTACGAGCAGTACGTC.

In this sample, this clonotype turned up a few times. The rearrangement uses TRBV5-1 and TRBJ2-3; either TRBD1 or TRBD2 may fit D (5 bases each). V lost 5 bases, J lost 3 bases, and 10 bases lay in between. The length of the CDR3 is 13 residues. Looked up from germline, CDR1 is SGHRS and CDR2 is YFSETQ. The CDR3 nucleotides read TGCGCCAGCAGATTTGAGGGGACAGATACGCAGTATTTT. This gives the protein CASRFEGTDTQYF.

The rearrangement uses TRBV12-3 or TRBV12-4 and TRBJ1-1, with D possibly TRBD1 on 5 matching bases. V was clipped by 2 bases and J by 0 bases, with 7 bases between them. This CDR3 spans 14 amino acids. CDR3 sequence reads: CASSLTGVNTEAFF. CDR3 DNA: TGTGCCAGCAGTTTAACAGGCGTGAACACTGAAGCTTTCTTT.

This clonotype was detected a few times. The rearrangement uses TRBV6-5 and TRBJ1-2; TRBD1 might be the D (6 bases). The V end lost 10 bases, the J end lost 4 bases, and 16 bases lay between the germline ends. Germline V gene lookup returns CDR1 MNHEY and CDR2 SVGAGI. The CDR3 contains 13 residues. The chain's CDR3 is CATNGQSPYGYTF. The CDR3 DNA reads TGTGCCACCAACGGACAGAGTCCCTATGGCTACACCTTC.

This clonotype occurred a few times. This chain connects TRBV29-1 to TRBJ2-2; no clear D gene. The CDR3 consists of 13 residues. V lost 1 base to trimming and J lost 7 bases, with 10 bases between them. Germline CDR1 is SQVTM and CDR2 is ANQGSEA. The CDR3 is CSVEAHSDGELFF. DNA for the CDR3: TGCAGCGTTGAAGCTCATTCCGACGGGGAGCTGTTTTTT.

This clonotype has more than one count but fewer than ten. This rearrangement joins TRBV11-2 to TRBJ2-3; either TRBD1 or TRBD2 may fit D (5 bases each). The V gene lost 4 bases and the J gene lost 0 bases, with 17 bases spanning the gap. CDR1 SGHAT and CDR2 FQNNGV come from the germline V gene. There are 17 residues in the CDR3. The CDR3 protein is CASSSRQPEGSTDTQYF. In DNA, the CDR3 is TGTGCCAGCAGCTCAAGACAGCCTGAGGGGAGCACAGATACGCAGTATTTT.

The chain carries TRBV19 and TRBJ1-4; tentative D call: TRBD1 (6 bases). The CDR3 spans 15 residues. Germline V gene sequence: CDR1 LNHDA, CDR2 SQIVND (reference sequence). V lost 5 bases and J 4 bases, leaving 14 bases between the germline ends. The chain's CDR3 is CASSLRQAFNEKLFF. The CDR3 nucleotides are TGTGCCAGTAGTCTGCGACAGGCCTTTAATGAAAAACTGTTTTTT.

There are a few counts of this clonotype. DNA of the CDR3: TGTGCCAGCAGCTTCGGACTAGGGCTAAACAATGAGCAGTTCTTC. It specifies CASSFGLGLNNEQFF. The V gene is TRBV7-2, the J gene TRBJ2-1, with TRBD2 identical over 7 bases. This CDR3 has 15 amino acids. V shed 3 bases and J 5 bases; nucleotides not matched to a gene: 7. The germline gives CDR1 SGHTA, CDR2 FQGNSA.

This clonotype was seen repeatedly, ten times or more. The J gene is TRBJ2-3, the V gene TRBV20-1; 9 bases agree with TRBD1. The CDR3 totals 16 residues. Germline V gene sequence: CDR1 DFQATT, CDR2 SNEGSKA (reference sequence). The V and J ends lost 6 bases and 2 bases, in that order; junction bases with no gene match: 12. For the CDR3, the DNA is TGCAGTGCCGCATTGACAGGGGGATGGCACACAGATACGCAGTATTTT. Translating it yields CSAALTGGWHTDTQYF.

The chain links TRBV28 to TRBJ2-1, with 11 positions matching TRBD2. CDR1 is MDHEN and CDR2 is SYDVKM in the germline V gene. The trim removed 5 bases at V and 4 bases at J, leaving 4 bases unmatched. There are 15 residues in the CDR3. The CDR3 here is CASSPRLAGYNEQFF. The CDR3 nucleotides read TGTGCCAGCAGTCCAAGACTAGCGGGGTACAATGAGCAGTTCTTC.

In this sample, this clonotype turned up a few times. V is TRBV10-3 and J is TRBJ1-1; D is uncertain. Germline lookup yields CDR1 ENHRY and CDR2 SYGVKD. CDR3 length: 13 amino acids. With 5 bases removed from V and 0 bases from J, the gap between germline ends came to 7 bases. The CDR3 reads CAISWGMNTEAFF. The CDR3 region has the DNA TGTGCCATCAGTTGGGGAATGAACACTGAAGCTTTCTTT.

The genes are TRBV10-3 and TRBJ2-2, with 7 bases matching TRBD1. V gave up 7 bases and J gave up 0 bases; unmatched junction bases: 2. Germline V gene data show CDR1 as ENHRY and CDR2 as SYGVKD. The CDR3 contains 14 residues. The CDR3 reads CAITGQANTGELFF. The CDR3 DNA reads as TGTGCCATCACTGGACAGGCGAACACCGGGGAGCTGTTTTTT.

This chain links TRBV18 with TRBJ2-3; a possible D gene is TRBD1 (6 bases). The germline CDR1 and CDR2 sequences are KGHSH and LQKENI. The germline V and J ends were trimmed by 1 base and 2 bases, with 10 bases remaining between them. CDR3 length: 15 residues. CDR3: CASSPQGDPTDTQYF. The CDR3 DNA reads as TGTGCCAGCTCACCACAGGGGGACCCCACAGATACGCAGTATTTT. Full variable domain (missing parts from reference TRBV18 and TRBJ2-3): NAGVMQNPRHLVRRRGQEARLRCSPMKGHSHVYWYRQLPEEGLKFMVYLQKENIIDESGMPKERFSAEFPKEGPSILRIQQVVRGDSAAYFCASSPQGDPTDTQYFGPGTRLTVL.

A few counts support this clonotype. V usage is TRBV7-3 and J usage is TRBJ2-2; D assignment may be TRBD1 or TRBD2 (5 bases each). Germline-derived CDR1 and CDR2 are SGHTA and FQGTGA. CDR3 size: 14 residues. The V end lost 5 bases, the J end lost 3 bases, and 10 bases lay between the germline ends. CDR3 bases: TGTGCCAGCAGCCCTCGAGGGGACACCGGGGAGCTGTTTTTT. Its protein is CASSPRGDTGELFF. The variable domain in full, with the rest retrieved from reference TRBV7-3 and TRBJ2-2, is GAGVSQTPSNKVTEKGKYVELRCDPISGHTALYWYRQSLGQGPEFLIYFQGTGAADDSGLPNDRFFAVRPEGSVSTLKIQRTERGDSAVYLCASSPRGDTGELFFGEGSRLTVL.

This clonotype was observed a few times. V is TRBV20-1 and J is TRBJ2-1, with 12 positions matching TRBD2. CDR1 and CDR2 from the germline V gene are DFQATT and SNEGSKA (reference sequence). Unmatched junction bases numbered 2, after V lost 3 bases and J lost 8 bases. The CDR3 sequence is 13 residues long. CDR3: CSASASGGDEQFF. The CDR3 DNA is TGCAGTGCTAGCGCTAGCGGGGGGGATGAGCAGTTCTTC.

This clonotype has a handful of counts. This chain joins TRBV6-5 and TRBJ2-3; 12 nucleotides line up with TRBD1. The CDR3 has 15 residues. V lost 1 base and J lost 5; bases outside the gene matches: 1. Per germline, CDR1 MNHEY and CDR2 SVGAGI. The CDR3 loop is CASSYWDRGQDTQYF. CDR3 DNA: TGTGCCAGCAGTTACTGGGACAGGGGGCAAGATACGCAGTATTTT.

The chain carries TRBV18 and TRBJ2-1; D unresolved. Germline V gene data show CDR1 as KGHSH and CDR2 as LQKENI. The V and J ends lost 1 base and 5 bases respectively, with 9 bases between them. The CDR3 has 14 amino acids. CDR3: CASSPLIADNEQFF. CDR3 nucleotides: TGTGCCAGCTCACCACTGATCGCCGACAATGAGCAGTTCTTC.

Many counts were recorded for this clonotype. DNA of the CDR3: TGCAGTGCTCAAGCGGGGACTCTAAGGAATGAGCAGTTCTTC. Protein: CSAQAGTLRNEQFF. The chain links TRBV20-1 to TRBJ2-1, with TRBD2 matching 7 bases. CDR1 and CDR2 (germline): DFQATT, SNEGSKA (reference sequence). J lost 7 bases, V lost 5 bases, and 11 bases had no gene match. CDR3 length: 14 residues.

This clonotype came up a few times. The chain recombines TRBV5-1 with TRBJ1-2; D is unresolved. Per germline, CDR1 SGHRS and CDR2 YFSETQ. Deletions cut 4 bases from V and 1 base from J, with 5 bases between. This CDR3 has 12 amino acids. Written as DNA, the CDR3 is TGCGCCAGCAGCGCGGTTAACTATGGCTACACCTTC. Its translation is CASSAVNYGYTF.

The rearrangement joins TRBV4-2 to TRBJ2-5; 7 nucleotides agree with TRBD2. CDR1 is LGHNA and CDR2 is YNFKEQ in the germline V gene. The ends lost 1 base at V and 5 bases at J; junction bases unmatched: 10. The CDR3 contains 16 residues. CDR3 coding DNA: TGTGCCAGCAGCCAAGCCGCGTCTGCGGGGGTGGAGACCCAGTACTTC. It is translated as CASSQAASAGVETQYF.

There are a few counts of this clonotype. This rearrangement joins TRBV5-1 to TRBJ1-2; D is possibly TRBD1 (5 bases). This CDR3 spans 14 amino acids. With 0 bases removed from V and 6 bases from J, the gap between germline ends came to 12 bases. Looked up from germline, CDR1 is SGHRS and CDR2 is YFSETQ. The CDR3 DNA follows: TGCGCCAGCAGCTTGGAGGGGCCCTTGAATGGCTACACCTTC. The encoded protein is CASSLEGPLNGYTF.

This sequence joins TRBV6-2 or TRBV6-3 and TRBJ2-3; tentatively, D is TRBD2 (5 bases). This CDR3 is 14 amino acids long. Germline CDR1 reads MNHEY; CDR2 reads SVGEGT. V was cut by 7 bases and J by 2 bases, with 13 bases left in between. This CDR3 reads CASTWTGITDTQYF. Written as DNA, the CDR3 is TGTGCCAGCACCTGGACGGGGATCACAGATACGCAGTATTTT.

This clonotype was seen more than once but under ten times. J is TRBJ1-3 and V is TRBV12-3 or TRBV12-4; maybe TRBD1 (5 bases). The CDR3 covers 16 residues. Trimming pared 5 bases from V and 8 bases from J, leaving 22 bases between. The CDR3 region has the DNA TGTGCCAGCAGTCCAACATTGGCAGGGAGGAGGGACACCATATATTTT. Its protein is CASSPTLAGRRDTIYF.

This clonotype was detected many times. The genes are TRBV5-1 and TRBJ2-1; TRBD2 matches 12 bases. Per germline, CDR1 SGHRS and CDR2 YFSETQ. The CDR3 is made up of 15 amino acids. V was clipped by 5 bases and J by 6 bases; unmatched bases: 6. Here the CDR3 DNA reads TGCGCCAGCAGTCCACTAGCGGGGGGCCGCAATGAGCAGTTCTTC. Its translation is CASSPLAGGRNEQFF. Full variable domain (outside the CDR3, taken from reference TRBV5-1 and TRBJ2-1): KAGVTQTPRYLIKTRGQQVTLSCSPISGHRSVSWYQQTPGQGLQFLFEYFSETQRNKGNFPGRFSGRQFSNSRSEMNVSTLELGDSALYLCASSPLAGGRNEQFFGPGTRLTVL.

The chain links TRBV5-1 to TRBJ2-2; D is undetermined. Germline values: CDR1 SGHRS, CDR2 YFSETQ. V gave up 0 bases and J gave up 6 bases, with 12 bases separating them. This CDR3 contains 15 residues. The CDR3 loop reads CASSLAILAAGELFF. The CDR3 DNA follows: TGCGCCAGCAGCTTGGCAATACTGGCAGCCGGGGAGCTGTTTTTT.

This chain joins TRBV7-6 and TRBJ1-5, with D hard to call. Germline lookup yields CDR1 SGHVS and CDR2 FNYEAQ. The CDR3 runs to 12 residues. The V end lost 5 bases, the J end lost 9 bases, and 11 bases lay between the germline ends. The CDR3 is CASSTSTGPQHF. The CDR3 DNA reads TGTGCCAGCAGCACCTCAACCGGGCCCCAGCATTTT.

This clonotype was seen many times. J is TRBJ2-1 and V is TRBV7-6; D is unclear. The V and J ends lost 5 bases and 1 base respectively, with 6 bases between them. The CDR3 is 13 amino acids. Germline CDR1 is SGHVS and CDR2 is FNYEAQ. In DNA, the CDR3 is TGTGCCAGCAGCCCCCGTTCCTACAATGAGCAGTTCTTC. Protein sequence: CASSPRSYNEQFF.

The chain combines TRBV12-3 or TRBV12-4 with TRBJ2-3; TRBD1 matches 7 bases. Germline trimming cut 5 bases from V and 5 bases from J; bases unmatched to any gene: 7. The CDR3 totals 14 residues. CDR3 sequence reads: CASSKQGSVDTQYF. CDR3 DNA: TGTGCCAGCAGTAAACAGGGGTCGGTAGATACGCAGTATTTT.

The CDR3 DNA reads TGTGCCAGCAGCTTAGCGGGTCCAGGGGGGTACTATGGCTACACCTTC. Translating gives CASSLAGPGGYYGYTF. The chain combines TRBV7-6 with TRBJ1-2; 7 bases line up with TRBD1. The V segment lost 0 bases and the J segment 3 bases; nucleotides outside the gene matches: 7. The CDR3 has 16 residues. Germline CDR1 is SGHVS and CDR2 is FNYEAQ.

This clonotype was detected only once. This chain uses TRBV7-2 with TRBJ2-4, with D possibly matching TRBD2 (5 bases). Germline assignment: CDR1 SGHTA and CDR2 FQGNSA. The CDR3 extends over 13 amino acids. V was trimmed by 1 base and J by 14 bases, leaving 15 bases between them. CDR3 amino acids: CASSLGETAREYF. Here the CDR3 DNA reads TGTGCCAGCAGCTTAGGGGAGACGGCTCGTGAGTACTTC.